These 31 T cell receptor beta chains share one sample of origin, sequenced in a study of T cell clonotyping in hematopoietic cell transplantation. Produced via immunoSEQ multiplex PCR; TCRdb's table is partial and in-frame only. This sample carries about 27,000 clones, 70% to 75% of them seen once, and the ten largest clones take approximately 6.2%. Described time point: recipient sample about 28 days before transplant, after cytoreduction. The specimen was peripheral blood mononuclear cells, collected before stem cell transplant. The receptors stem from a man aged 50 to 59 with myelodysplastic syndrome. Some clones in this sample may be carry-over from other donors' samples.

This clone was seen a single time. V gene TRBV9 combines with J gene TRBJ2-2, with D tentatively TRBD1 (5 bases). The CDR3 loop spans 14 amino acids. Trimming pared 0 bases from V and 6 bases from J, leaving 9 bases between. Germline values: CDR1 SGDLS, CDR2 YYNGEE. CDR3 DNA: TGTGCCAGCAGCGTAGTCCAGGGCCCCGGGGAGCTGTTTTTT. Translating it yields CASSVVQGPGELFF. Full variable domain (outside the CDR3, taken from reference TRBV9 and TRBJ2-2): DSGVTQTPKHLITATGQRVTLRCSPRSGDLSVYWYQQSLDQGLQFLIQYYNGEERAKGNILERFSAQQFPDLHSELNLSSLELGDSALYFCASSVVQGPGELFFGEGSRLTVL.

This clone has only one observation. The chain's CDR3 is CASSPSRDRGEAFF. The CDR3 DNA reads TGCGCCAGCAGCCCGTCCCGGGACAGGGGTGAAGCTTTCTTT. V usage is TRBV10-1 and J usage is TRBJ1-1, with 10 nucleotides matching TRBD1. The CDR3 covers 14 residues. CDR1 and CDR2 from the germline V gene are WNHNN and SYGVQD (reference sequence). V gave up 6 bases and J gave up 7 bases; unmatched junction bases: 8.

This clone appeared a few times. The chain uses TRBV5-6 and TRBJ2-6; D ambiguous. Germline CDR1 reads SGHDT; CDR2 reads YYEEEE. Trimming removed 4 bases at V and 2 bases at J, with 10 bases between. The CDR3 sequence is 15 residues long. CDR3 sequence: CASSPRSPGANVLTF. As DNA, the CDR3 is TGTGCCAGCAGCCCTCGTAGTCCTGGGGCCAACGTCCTGACTTTC.

The gene calls are TRBV28 and TRBJ1-2, with 7 bases aligning to TRBD1. J was trimmed by 1 base and V by 5 bases; bases with no gene match: 4. This CDR3 has 14 amino acids. Germline V CDR1 and CDR2: MDHEN, SYDVKM. In DNA, the CDR3 is TGTGCCAGCAGTCTCAGGGGGGATAACTATGGCTACACCTTC. It translates to CASSLRGDNYGYTF.

This clone appeared a few times. The chain is built from TRBV29-1 and TRBJ2-2; D possibly corresponds to TRBD1 (5 bases). From germline, CDR1 is SQVTM and CDR2 ANQGSEA. The CDR3 consists of 14 residues. The V end was cut by 3 bases, the J end by 6 bases, with 14 bases between. Written as DNA, the CDR3 is TGCAGCGTTGAGTTGGGGCGCGAAGCCGGGGAGCTGTTTTTT. This gives the protein CSVELGREAGELFF.

The V gene is TRBV2, the J gene TRBJ2-7; 9 nucleotides agree with TRBD1. This CDR3 has 15 amino acids. Germline V CDR1 and CDR2: SNHLY, FYNNEI. Losses at the gene ends were 4 bases for V and 0 bases for J; bases not matched to a gene: 4. DNA of the CDR3: TGTGCCAGCAGTGGGGACAGGGCGGGCTCCTACGAGCAGTACTTC. It is translated as CASSGDRAGSYEQYF.

The chain couples TRBV28 to TRBJ1-5; 8 bases are shared with TRBD1. CDR1 and CDR2 from the germline V gene are MDHEN and SYDVKM. The V gene end was trimmed by 6 bases and the J gene end by 3 bases; junction bases not matched to a gene: 7. The CDR3 is 15 residues long. The CDR3 nucleotides are TGTGCCAGCAGGTTACCGGGACAGGACAATCAGCCCCAGCATTTT. Translated, it gives CASRLPGQDNQPQHF.

The V gene is TRBV28, the J gene TRBJ2-7; TRBD2 aligns across 10 bases. The ends lost 5 bases at V and 7 bases at J; junction bases unmatched: 17. The CDR3 sequence is 17 residues long. The germline V gene encodes CDR1 MDHEN and CDR2 SYDVKM. The CDR3 DNA sequence: TGTGCCAGCAGTCCCCCCGCCCTAGCGGGGGACGATGGGGAGCAGTACTTC. This codes for CASSPPALAGDDGEQYF. The full variable domain, its missing parts supplied by reference TRBV28 and TRBJ2-7, is DVKVTQSSRYLVKRTGEKVFLECVQDMDHENMFWYRQDPGLGLRLIYFSYDVKMKEKGDIPEGYSVSREKKERFSLILESASTNQTSMYLCASSPPALAGDDGEQYFGPGTRLTVT.

Of note for this clone: Since no conserved phenylalanine or tryptophan closes the CDR3, a read error is the likely cause. The DNA is left out, because the CDR3 cannot be placed on it with certainty; the CDR3 is given as TCRdb lists it. This chain uses TRBV28 with TRBJ2-7; the table names TRBD1, a call not compared with the DNA. The CDR3 length is 11 residues, termini included. Germline V gives CDR1 MDHEN, CDR2 SYDVKM. CDR3: CASSPRRDEGA.

This clone came up once. V and J are TRBV7-9 and TRBJ1-5; a possible D gene is TRBD1 (5 bases). The V gene lost 4 bases and the J gene lost 7 bases, with 11 bases spanning the gap. There are 13 residues in the CDR3. The V gene's germline CDR1 is SEHNR and CDR2 FQNEAQ (reference sequence). CDR3 DNA sequence: TGTGCCAGCAGCTCGACTCAGGGACAGCCCCAGCATTTT. It is translated as CASSSTQGQPQHF. The whole variable domain, filled in from reference TRBV7-9 and TRBJ1-5, reads DTGVSQNPRHKITKRGQNVTFRCDPISEHNRLYWYRQTLGQGPEFLTYFQNEAQLEKSRLLSDRFSAERPKGSFSTLEIQRTEQGDSAMYLCASSSTQGQPQHFGDGTRLSIL.

This clone has a single count. The CDR3 sequence is CASSQESRGVGSPLHF. DNA for the CDR3: TGCGCCAGCAGCCAAGAAAGTCGGGGAGTCGGGTCACCCCTCCACTTT. The V and J genes are TRBV4-3 and TRBJ1-6; D not certain. V lost 0 bases and J lost 10, with 16 bases in between. This CDR3 contains 16 residues. The germline V gene encodes CDR1 LGHNA and CDR2 YSLEER.

The chain combines TRBV28 with TRBJ2-2; 8 nucleotides match TRBD1. The CDR3 totals 15 residues. CDR1 and CDR2 from the germline V gene are MDHEN and SYDVKM. V trimming: 8 bases; J trimming: 5 bases; junction bases outside the gene matches: 10. CDR3 nucleotides: TGTGCCAGCGCTCCAGGGGGCGACGTAACCGGGGAGCTGTTTTTT. Translated: CASAPGGDVTGELFF.

The genes are TRBV5-8 and TRBJ1-2; D gene uncertain. The germline V gene encodes CDR1 SGHTS and CDR2 YDEGEE. This CDR3 spans 12 amino acids. Trimming stripped 0 bases from V and 4 bases from J, with 4 bases between. CDR3 nucleotide sequence: TGTGCCAGCAGCTTGGTGACCTATGGCTACACCTTC. It specifies CASSLVTYGYTF.

J is TRBJ2-3 and V is TRBV27, with 10 bases that match TRBD2. The V gene's germline CDR1 is MNHEY and CDR2 SMNVEV (reference sequence). The length of the CDR3 is 14 residues. V shed 10 bases and J 4 bases; nucleotides not matched to a gene: 8. The CDR3 spells CATATSGISDTQYF. DNA for the CDR3: TGTGCCACCGCTACTAGCGGGATCTCAGATACGCAGTATTTT.

The gene calls are TRBV30 and TRBJ2-1; D call uncertain. V dropped 2 bases and J dropped 1 base, with 6 bases sitting between them. CDR1 and CDR2 from the germline V gene are GTSNPN and SVGIG (reference sequence). The CDR3 has 13 residues. The CDR3 DNA reads TGTGCCTGGAGTCGGGTATCCTACAATGAGCAGTTCTTC. The encoded protein is CAWSRVSYNEQFF.

This chain joins TRBV25-1 and TRBJ2-5, with D perhaps matching TRBD2 (5 bases). The CDR3 sequence is 14 residues long. Germline CDR1 MGHDK, CDR2 SYGVNS. The ends were cut back, 4 bases at V and 4 bases at J, with 13 bases in the middle. The DNA for the CDR3 is TGTGCCAGCAGTGGTCCTCACGGAGGAGAGACCCAGTACTTC. Translation: CASSGPHGGETQYF.

This clone was recorded a few times. The chain has TRBV2 and TRBJ2-3, with TRBD2 matching 7 bases. The CDR3 consists of 13 residues. Germline-derived CDR1 and CDR2 are SNHLY and FYNNEI. The V segment lost 3 bases and the J segment 5 bases; nucleotides outside the gene matches: 2. This chain's CDR3 is CASSDGLVDTQYF. The CDR3 coding sequence is TGTGCCAGCAGTGATGGACTAGTAGATACGCAGTATTTT.

This chain links TRBV7-9 with TRBJ1-3; D gene unclear. This CDR3 is 15 amino acids long. Looked up from germline, CDR1 is SEHNR and CDR2 is FQNEAQ (reference sequence). The ends were cut back, 8 bases at V and 0 bases at J, with 14 bases in the middle. Here the CDR3 DNA reads TGTGCCAGCCCCCCTCCTTCAGACTCTGGAAACACCATATATTTT. This encodes CASPPPSDSGNTIYF.

The V gene is TRBV29-1, the J gene TRBJ1-2, with D possibly matching TRBD1 (6 bases). Trimming removed 7 bases from V and 0 bases from J, with 15 bases in between. Germline-derived CDR1 and CDR2 are SQVTM and ANQGSEA. The CDR3 is 14 residues long. CDR3 residues: CSARQEPTNYGYTF. The CDR3, as DNA: TGCAGCGCCAGACAGGAGCCCACTAACTATGGCTACACCTTC. Complete variable domain (other parts from reference TRBV29-1 and TRBJ1-2): SAVISQKPSRDICQRGTSLTIQCQVDSQVTMMFWYRQQPGQSLTLIATANQGSEATYESGFVIDKFPISRPNLTFSTLTVSNMSPEDSSIYLCSARQEPTNYGYTFGSGTRLTVV.

The chain couples TRBV19 to TRBJ2-3; D might be TRBD2 (5 bases). CDR1 LNHDA and CDR2 SQIVND come from the germline V gene (reference sequence). Trimming pared 5 bases from V and 1 base from J, leaving 16 bases between. This CDR3 is built from 16 residues. CDR3 sequence: CASSPEGYPGTDTQYF. The CDR3 DNA sequence: TGTGCCAGTAGTCCAGAGGGCTACCCTGGCACAGATACGCAGTATTTT.

The chain has TRBV6-5 and TRBJ2-3, with D perhaps matching TRBD1 or TRBD2 (5 bases each). With 6 bases removed from V and 2 bases from J, the gap between germline ends came to 9 bases. The CDR3 length is 13 residues. The germline CDR1 and CDR2 sequences are MNHEY and SVGAGI. CDR3 amino acids: CASSRDPTDTQYF. DNA of the CDR3: TGTGCCAGCAGCCGGGACCCCACAGATACGCAGTATTTT.

The sample holds a few counts of this clone. V gene TRBV2 combines with J gene TRBJ1-2; tentatively, D is TRBD1 (6 bases). Germline CDR1 SNHLY, CDR2 FYNNEI. The CDR3 totals 13 residues. V lost 10 bases to trimming and J lost 0 bases, with 12 bases between them. The CDR3 loop reads CAKEQGTNYGYTF. In DNA form, the CDR3 reads TGTGCCAAAGAACAGGGTACTAACTATGGCTACACCTTC.

The chain combines TRBV5-1 with TRBJ1-2; 8 nucleotides line up with TRBD1. The junction had 5 bases not matched to a gene; V was cut back by 4 bases and J by 3 bases. From germline, CDR1 is SGHRS and CDR2 YFSETQ. The CDR3 is 14 amino acids. The chain's CDR3 is CASSPRGRDYGYTF. The CDR3 DNA follows: TGCGCCAGCAGCCCCAGGGGGCGCGACTATGGCTACACCTTC.

This rearrangement joins TRBV5-1 to TRBJ2-6, with unresolved D. Looked up from germline, CDR1 is SGHRS and CDR2 is YFSETQ. V was clipped by 2 bases and J by 1 base, with 7 bases between them. The CDR3 runs to 15 residues. This chain's CDR3 is CASSLYSSGANVLTF. The DNA for the CDR3 is TGCGCCAGCAGCTTATACAGTTCTGGGGCCAACGTCCTGACTTTC.

This chain links TRBV29-1 with TRBJ2-1; TRBD2 matches 9 bases. Losses at the gene ends were 4 bases for V and 4 bases for J; bases not matched to a gene: 11. This CDR3 spans 16 amino acids. Per germline, CDR1 SQVTM and CDR2 ANQGSEA. The CDR3 is CSVVQTGLAPYNEQFF. As DNA, the CDR3 is TGCAGCGTTGTACAGACGGGACTAGCACCTTACAATGAGCAGTTCTTC.

V is TRBV30 and J is TRBJ2-5; D might be TRBD1 (6 bases). This CDR3 is 14 amino acids long. The V gene's germline CDR1 is GTSNPN and CDR2 SVGIG (reference sequence). The V and J ends lost 7 bases and 2 bases respectively, with 17 bases between them. CDR3 coding DNA: TGTGCCTCGGGTCCGTCCAGGGGTCAAGAGACCCAGTACTTC. It specifies CASGPSRGQETQYF.

The chain couples TRBV30 to TRBJ1-5; D gene unclear. This CDR3 is built from 13 residues. Trimming took off 0 bases at V and 5 bases at J, with 8 bases between the two ends. Germline CDR1 GTSNPN, CDR2 SVGIG (reference sequence). The CDR3, as DNA: TGTGCCTGGAGTGTACAAGAATATCAGCCCCAGCATTTT. This codes for CAWSVQEYQPQHF. Combining the CDR3 with reference TRBV30 and TRBJ1-5 gives the whole variable domain SQTIHQWPATLVQPVGSPLSLECTVEGTSNPNLYWYRQAAGRGLQLLFYSVGIGQISSEVPQNLSASRPQDRQFILSSKKLLLSDSGFYLCAWSVQEYQPQHFGDGTRLSIL.

The gene calls are TRBV25-1 and TRBJ1-4, with TRBD1 as a possible D gene (5 bases). The V gene lost 6 bases and the J gene lost 4 bases, with 12 bases spanning the gap. This CDR3 has 14 amino acids. Germline values: CDR1 MGHDK, CDR2 SYGVNS. This chain's CDR3 is CASSVGTDNEKLFF. The CDR3 region has the DNA TGTGCCAGCAGCGTTGGGACGGATAATGAAAAACTGTTTTTT.

The CDR3 region has the DNA TGTGCCAGCAGTCTCAGGGAAGACTATGGCTACACCTTC. Its protein is CASSLREDYGYTF. This chain uses TRBV28 with TRBJ1-2; TRBD1 might be the D (5 bases). The CDR3 has 13 amino acids. CDR1 MDHEN and CDR2 SYDVKM come from the germline V gene. Trimming left V 5 bases short and J 3 bases short, with 10 bases between.

J is TRBJ1-1 and V is TRBV9; D ambiguous. CDR1 and CDR2 from the germline V gene are SGDLS and YYNGEE. The CDR3 consists of 13 residues. V lost 4 bases and J lost 7, with 14 bases in between. The CDR3 loop reads CASSTIPDGEAFF. CDR3 DNA: TGTGCCAGCAGCACAATCCCGGACGGTGAAGCTTTCTTT.

The CDR3 loop is CASSQTGPTGEQYF. The CDR3 coding sequence is TGTGCCAGCAGCCAAACAGGGCCCACGGGGGAGCAGTACTTC. V is TRBV6-1 and J is TRBJ2-7, with a weak D call TRBD1 (6 bases). This CDR3 region has 14 residues. CDR1 and CDR2 from the germline V gene are MNHNS and SASEGT. V lost 6 bases and J lost 7, with 19 bases in between.